This T cell receptor beta chain was retrieved from a study of cytomegalovirus exposure and HLA in healthy donors (dated by TCRdb to about 2017). As for the study more broadly: An earlier analysis of some 600 of the donors reported 250 to 350 Gb of sequence data and 117 million unique TCR beta sequences obtained from roughly 170 million T cells. To predict cytomegalovirus infection status, the study brought together high-throughput TCR immunosequencing, statistical association of individual TCRs with disease status, and machine learning. Among some 400 genotyped donors of the cohort, an average of 235,054 unique TCR beta nucleotide sequences were sequenced per donor, about a sixth of them non-productive. A later analysis re-analyzed previously published TCR beta repertoires from about 730 donors and added high-resolution HLA genotyping to study TCR occurrence patterns. Typing coverage differed by locus: A, B, C, DRB1 and DQB1 were typed in roughly 629-640 donors, DQA1 in 500 to 550, DPA1 in around 580, and DPB1 in approximately 450. Five DR-DQ haplotypes were treated as single units for association and clustering because of strong linkage in the cohort. A separate validation cohort of roughly 130 different subjects was used in addition to the approximately 640-subject first cohort. Donor age, sex, ethnicity and CMV serostatus were compiled together with the repertoire data. Class I and class II HLA loci were covered by the typing at four-digit resolution. The study was designed to test whether signatures of past pathogen exposure could be identified by cataloging public T cell receptors. An earlier analysis of 587 of the donors applied high-throughput TCR beta sequencing to assess whether each TCR beta V gene segment acted as functional or pseudogenic. The genetic ancestry cluster associated with self-reported Caucasian donors included 70% to 85% of the approximately 410 genotyped donors. Rather than using new phenotypic data, the later analysis identified candidate immune exposures from TCR beta sequences and from how often those sequences occurred across donors. An early release that covered some 630 HLA-typed donors contained approximately 300 gigabases of sequencing data and 70 million to 100 million unique TCR sequences. Genome-wide SNP genotypes for about 55% of the 666 donors were used in a later genetic analysis, which treated that subset as a discovery cohort. Every discovery cohort repertoire had been produced on one sequencing platform. Using immunosequencing, the study profiled T cell repertoires from approximately 700 subjects and related those repertoires to cytomegalovirus serostatus. Study-level results and caveats: Only TCR beta chains were sequenced in this cohort, and the absence of alpha or paired-chain data limited detectable features. A group of highly shared sequence variants was considered likely to be a technical artifact of the sequencing pipeline. Because counts were too low, seventeen rarely observed V segments, including chromosome 9 orphons, were excluded from the earlier analysis of 587 of the donors. In vitro tests confirmed that a few of the cytomegalovirus-associated TCR beta chains recognize cytomegalovirus antigens. In the study, 150 to 200 TCR beta chains were listed as associated with cytomegalovirus. The presence/absence analyses assumed that sequencing depth was roughly uniform across donors, and that assumption may not be true. A later analysis found that TCR association rates varied across HLA loci, with DRB1 alleles showing the most associated TCRs and HLA-C alleles the fewest. Compared with equally common non-associated chains, HLA-associated TCR beta chains in a later analysis were more clonally expanded and had lower generation probabilities. The classifier was reported to diagnose cytomegalovirus status with high specificity and sensitivity in both the original cohort and the validation cohort. Immune exposure information for the cohort was limited to CMV serostatus. A further reported finding was that TCR beta sequences accurately predicted the HLA-A and HLA-B alleles for most subjects in the first cohort. Some IMGT-functional V segments, including TRBV6-2 and TRBV6-3, could not be distinguished by the 87-base-pair reads and were therefore excluded. According to the authors, the approach could potentially be generalized to other disease states and immunological phenotypes. Linkage disequilibrium might explain the correlated functional status among segregating V segments, but an unknown experimental factor could not be excluded. In an earlier analysis of approximately 590 of the donors, most TCR beta V segments appeared in productive rearrangements about 87% or about 30% of the time, broadly matching IMGT annotations. A later analysis associated around 16,000 TCR beta sequences with specific HLA alleles at a false discovery rate of 0.05. In a later genetic analysis, fewer N-insertions in productive TCRs were reported among donors in an Asian-associated ancestry cluster than the roughly 670-donor mean. When HLA alleles, especially DR and DQ, strongly co-occurred, TCR associations were difficult to assign to individual alleles. While some public TCRs were present in many individuals, most TCR sequences turned up only very rarely across donors. Because some donors lacked HLA typing at each locus, the association tests relied only on the typed subset. A later genetic analysis associated a missense DCLRE1C variant with V-gene and J-gene trimming of TCR beta chains, and an independent cohort replicated the association. According to a later analysis, most CMV-associated TCR beta chains appeared to be HLA-restricted, and the HLA associations seemed to be driven largely by CMV exposure. A later analysis reported that several top co-occurrence clusters appeared linked to parvovirus B19, influenza, CMV and Epstein-Barr virus.

In the case of this clone: Its recognized antigen is unknown. The sample holds no much larger clone one base away, and base qualities are not on file.

Its CDR3 holds 13 amino acids, cysteine through phenylalanine. Only the CDR3 DNA stays, 39 bases, in frame from base 1. The V end gives up 10 bases and the J end 3 bases, leaving 9 bases in the junction not matched to a gene. The CDR1 and CDR2 encoded by the germline V gene (reference sequence) are SEHNR and FQNEAQ. The cohort comprised approximately 700 healthy bone marrow donors. All cohort members were sampled while nominally healthy, although unrecorded immune exposures were likely present. The donor tested CMV seropositive and was one of the 289 seropositive cohort members. Every donor gave a peripheral blood sample, and the peripheral blood mononuclear cells from that sample were used for TCR beta sequencing. The Qiagen DNeasy Blood Extraction Kit was used to extract genomic DNA from the blood cell samples. Libraries came from the immunoSEQ multiplex PCR assay. For the multiplex PCR, a mixture combining 60 forward primers for TCR Vbeta segments and 13 reverse primers for TCR Jbeta segments was used. The CDR3 region of rearranged TCR beta genes was amplified from genomic DNA with a multiplex PCR assay. The amplified TCR beta libraries were sequenced on the Illumina HiSeq System as 87-base-pair reads. As for how the authors treated the data: A later analysis tallied around 87 million unique TCR beta chains across the 666 repertoires, and approximately 11 million of those chains were shared by two or more donors. A nearest-neighbor algorithm error-corrected the raw reads and collapsed the reads into unique sequences, merging closely related sequences to remove PCR and sequencing errors. Alignment of CDR3 sequences to IMGT reference sequences was used to assign V, D and J gene segments. For a sequence to be retained, a match of at least six nucleotides was required to both a V gene segment and a J gene segment. Rearrangements were called productive when the CDR3 lacked stop codons and stayed in frame with V and J; all others were non-productive. CDR3 was defined according to IMGT convention as the region running from the second conserved V-encoded cysteine to the conserved J-encoded phenylalanine. Sequences without an unambiguous match to a single V gene segment were excluded from the earlier analysis of about 640 of the donors. In an earlier analysis of approximately 560 of the donors, a V segment was called functional when productive rearrangements were above 56.7%, and segregating when the standard deviation between donors exceeded 5%. To diagnose cytomegalovirus status from the catalog of TCR beta chain sequences, a statistical classification framework was built. A later analysis assigned V and J genes by comparing TCR nucleotide sequences with IMGT/GENE-DB human TR gene sequences. The TCRdist pipeline was used in a later analysis to assign CDR3 sequences and most-parsimonious VDJ recombination scenarios. In a later analysis, each TCR beta chain was defined by its CDR3 amino acid sequence together with its V-gene family, and reads lacking a unique V-gene family were excluded. As a way to deal with suspected cross-contamination and a sequencing artifact, a later analysis dropped roughly 620 nucleotide sequences that were highly shared and had low generation probability. For each public chain, a later analysis derived a clonal expansion index from normalized ranks of inferred template counts within each repertoire. In a later analysis, generation probabilities were computed with a VDJ recombination model fitted to out-of-frame rearrangements, and the resulting probabilities were checked against IGoR. In a later analysis, hypergeometric tests were used to score TCR-TCR, TCR-HLA and TCR-CMV co-occurrence, with a repertoire-size bias correction applied to TCR pairs. In a later analysis, false discovery rates were estimated by permuting HLA or CMV assignments 20 times. In a later analysis, co-occurring TCRs were grouped using DBSCAN, and TCRdist sequence similarity was added for clustering within HLA-allele-positive subsets. Co-occurrence clustering excluded repertoires with fewer than 30,000 or more than 120,000 public chains, plus five with anomalous nucleotide sharing. Sourced from immuneACCESS, this table was stored by TCRdb with only in-frame sequences that have V and J called. A share of the clones is absent; for the studies checked, an unresolved V gene accounts for under half, and the remainder has no known explanation. The V and J calls and clone size were taken over from that table, and D and trimming were inferred from the DNA. This sample holds about 150,000 clones; approximately 80% were observed only once. The leading ten clones occupy around 4.5% of the sample.

The TCR was taken from a woman aged 40-49 years in good health and CMV-seropositive. The sequence is built from TRBV7-9 and TRBJ2-7; 7 nucleotides in the junction match TRBD2. The sample consisted of PBMCs. CDR3 region: CAIRTGGFYEQYF. The nucleotides are TGTGCCATCCGGACCGGGGGGTTCTACGAGCAGTACTTC.